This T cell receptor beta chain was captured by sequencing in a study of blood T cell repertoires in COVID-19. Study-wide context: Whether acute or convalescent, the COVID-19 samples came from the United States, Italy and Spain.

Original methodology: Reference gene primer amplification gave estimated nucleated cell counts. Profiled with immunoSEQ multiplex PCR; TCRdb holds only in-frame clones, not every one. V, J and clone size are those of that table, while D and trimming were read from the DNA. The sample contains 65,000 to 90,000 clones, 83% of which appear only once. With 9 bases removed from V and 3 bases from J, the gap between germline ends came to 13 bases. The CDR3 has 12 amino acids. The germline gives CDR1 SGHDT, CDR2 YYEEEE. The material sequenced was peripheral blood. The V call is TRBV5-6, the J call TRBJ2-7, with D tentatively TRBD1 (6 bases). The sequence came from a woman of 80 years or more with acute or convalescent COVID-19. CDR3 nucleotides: TGTGCCACCGGACAGAAAAACTACGAGCAGTACTTC. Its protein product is CATGQKNYEQYF.